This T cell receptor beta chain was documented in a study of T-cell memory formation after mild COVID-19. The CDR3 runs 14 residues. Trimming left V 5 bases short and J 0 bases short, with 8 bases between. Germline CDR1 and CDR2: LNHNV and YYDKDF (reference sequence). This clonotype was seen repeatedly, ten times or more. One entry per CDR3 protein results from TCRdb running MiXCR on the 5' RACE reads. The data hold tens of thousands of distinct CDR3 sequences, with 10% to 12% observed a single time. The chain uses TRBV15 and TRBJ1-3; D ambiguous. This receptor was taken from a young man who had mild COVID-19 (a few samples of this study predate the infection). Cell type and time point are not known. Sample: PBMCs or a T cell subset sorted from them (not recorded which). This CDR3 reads CATSLAGSGNTIYF. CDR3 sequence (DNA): TGTGCCACCAGCCTGGCGGGCTCTGGAAACACCATATATTTT.